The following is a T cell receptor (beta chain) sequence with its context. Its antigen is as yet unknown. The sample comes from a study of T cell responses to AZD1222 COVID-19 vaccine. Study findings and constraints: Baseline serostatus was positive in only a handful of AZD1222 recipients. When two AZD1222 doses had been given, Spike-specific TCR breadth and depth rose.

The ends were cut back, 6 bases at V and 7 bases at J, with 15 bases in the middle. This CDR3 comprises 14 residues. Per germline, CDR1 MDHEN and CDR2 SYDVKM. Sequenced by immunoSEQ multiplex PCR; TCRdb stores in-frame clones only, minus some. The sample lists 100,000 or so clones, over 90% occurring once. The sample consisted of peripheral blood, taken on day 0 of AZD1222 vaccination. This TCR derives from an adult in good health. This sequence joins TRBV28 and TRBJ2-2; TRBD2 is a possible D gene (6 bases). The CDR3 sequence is CASRLRRDIGELFF. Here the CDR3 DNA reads TGTGCCAGCAGACTCCGGAGGGATATCGGGGAGCTGTTTTTT.